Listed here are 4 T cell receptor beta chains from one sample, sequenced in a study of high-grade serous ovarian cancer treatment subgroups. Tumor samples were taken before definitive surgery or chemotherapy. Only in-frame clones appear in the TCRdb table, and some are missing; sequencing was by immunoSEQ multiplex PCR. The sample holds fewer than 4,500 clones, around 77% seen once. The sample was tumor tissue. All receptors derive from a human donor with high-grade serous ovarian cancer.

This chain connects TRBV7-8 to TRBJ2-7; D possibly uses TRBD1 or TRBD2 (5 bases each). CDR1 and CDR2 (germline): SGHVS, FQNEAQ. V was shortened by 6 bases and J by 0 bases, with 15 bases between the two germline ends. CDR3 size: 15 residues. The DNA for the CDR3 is TGTGCCAGCAGACCCACTAGTGGGGGCTCCTACGAGCAGTACGTC. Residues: CASRPTSGGSYEQYV.

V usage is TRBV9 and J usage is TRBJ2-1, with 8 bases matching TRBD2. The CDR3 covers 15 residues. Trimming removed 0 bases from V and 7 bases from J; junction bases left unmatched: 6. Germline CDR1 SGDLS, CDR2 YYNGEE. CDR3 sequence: CASSVDGTRFNEQFF. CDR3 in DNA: TGTGCCAGCAGCGTAGATGGGACTAGATTTAATGAGCAGTTCTTC. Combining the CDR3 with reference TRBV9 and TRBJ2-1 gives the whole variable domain DSGVTQTPKHLITATGQRVTLRCSPRSGDLSVYWYQQSLDQGLQFLIQYYNGEERAKGNILERFSAQQFPDLHSELNLSSLELGDSALYFCASSVDGTRFNEQFFGPGTRLTVL.

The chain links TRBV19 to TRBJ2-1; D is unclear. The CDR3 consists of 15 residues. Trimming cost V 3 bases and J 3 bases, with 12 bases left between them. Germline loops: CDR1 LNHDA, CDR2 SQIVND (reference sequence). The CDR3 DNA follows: TGTGCCAGTAGTATTTCGCCCGCCGGCTACAATGAGCAGTTCTTC. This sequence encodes CASSISPAGYNEQFF.

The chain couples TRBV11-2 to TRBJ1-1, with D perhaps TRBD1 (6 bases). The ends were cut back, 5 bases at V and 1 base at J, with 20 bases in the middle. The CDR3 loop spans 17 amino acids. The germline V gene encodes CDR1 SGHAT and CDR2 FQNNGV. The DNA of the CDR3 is TGTGCCAGCAGCCCTTTAAGGGGGGGCGGACCGAACACTGAAGCTTTCTTT. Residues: CASSPLRGGGPNTEAFF.